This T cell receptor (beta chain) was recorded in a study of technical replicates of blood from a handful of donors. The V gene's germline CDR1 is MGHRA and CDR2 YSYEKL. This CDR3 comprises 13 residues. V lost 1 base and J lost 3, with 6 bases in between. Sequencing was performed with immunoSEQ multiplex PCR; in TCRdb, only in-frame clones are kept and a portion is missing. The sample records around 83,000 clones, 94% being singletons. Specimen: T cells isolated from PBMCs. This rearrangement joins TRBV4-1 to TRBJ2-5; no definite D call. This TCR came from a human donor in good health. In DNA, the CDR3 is TGCGCCAGCAGCCAAGGGGCAGAAGAGACCCAGTACTTC. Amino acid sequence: CASSQGAEETQYF.